The 27 T cell receptor beta chains below were found in one sample sequenced in a study of T cells after yellow fever vaccination. A single record per CDR3 protein comes from TCRdb applying MiXCR to the 5' RACE reads. The sample lists some 500,000 distinct CDR3 sequences; approximately 15% were seen once. The sample was PBMCs, taken on the day of the yellow fever booster vaccination. The receptors stem from a young man who received the YFV17D yellow fever vaccine.

This clonotype was found a few times. The CDR3 protein is CASSLVPQPEDTQYF. In DNA form, the CDR3 reads TGTGCCAGCAGCTTAGTTCCCCAACCCGAGGATACGCAGTATTTT. The chain has TRBV7-8 and TRBJ2-3; D remains unclear. Germline CDR1 reads SGHVS; CDR2 reads FQNEAQ. Trimming cost V 1 base and J 6 bases, with 14 bases left between them. This CDR3 is 15 amino acids long.

This chain joins TRBV7-2 and TRBJ1-5; 8 positions match TRBD1. The CDR3 runs 16 residues. Unmatched junction bases numbered 7, after V lost 0 bases and J lost 6 bases. The germline V gene has CDR1 SGHTA and CDR2 FQGNSA. CDR3 amino acids: CASSLALDRVAQPQHF. The CDR3 DNA is TGTGCCAGCAGCTTAGCCCTGGACAGGGTGGCTCAGCCCCAGCATTTT.

Only a few counts were recorded for this clonotype. This chain joins TRBV20-1 and TRBJ2-7; 11 nucleotides line up with TRBD2. Germline CDR1 reads DFQATT; CDR2 reads SNEGSKA (reference sequence). The CDR3 is 16 amino acids. Unmatched junction bases numbered 8, after V lost 1 base and J lost 3 bases. The CDR3 DNA is TGCAGTGCTAGAGCCGTTAGCGGGAGGGGGAGCTACGAGCAGTACTTC. Protein: CSARAVSGRGSYEQYF.

The J gene is TRBJ2-5, the V gene TRBV7-9, with D perhaps matching TRBD1 (5 bases). Per germline, CDR1 SEHNR and CDR2 FQNEAQ (reference sequence). The CDR3 loop spans 14 amino acids. Trimming left V 5 bases short and J 4 bases short, with 14 bases between. The DNA of the CDR3 is TGTGCCAGCAGCCAGGACAAGTTAAGAGAGACCCAGTACTTC. This translates into CASSQDKLRETQYF.

This clonotype was counted a few times. This chain uses TRBV7-9 with TRBJ2-1, with 9 nucleotides matching TRBD1. V lost 5 bases, J lost 8 bases, and 10 bases stayed unmatched. The CDR3 extends over 15 amino acids. Per the germline V gene, CDR1 is SEHNR and CDR2 is FQNEAQ (reference sequence). The CDR3 sequence: CASSRPGQGVYEQFF. In DNA form, the CDR3 reads TGTGCCAGCAGCCGACCGGGACAGGGCGTATATGAGCAGTTCTTC.

This clonotype was seen a handful of times. The chain employs TRBV20-1 and TRBJ2-3; D possibly uses TRBD1 or TRBD2 (5 bases each). The germline gives CDR1 DFQATT, CDR2 SNEGSKA (reference sequence). The CDR3 has 14 amino acids. V lost 3 bases, J lost 2 bases, and 12 bases lay in between. In DNA form, the CDR3 reads TGCAGTGCTAGGAGGGGCCTCTCCACAGATACGCAGTATTTT. This gives the protein CSARRGLSTDTQYF.

This chain connects TRBV7-2 to TRBJ2-3, with a weak D call TRBD1 (5 bases). Per the germline V gene, CDR1 is SGHTA and CDR2 is FQGNSA. The ends were cut back, 5 bases at V and 7 bases at J, with 16 bases in the middle. The CDR3 length is 14 residues. The CDR3 sequence is CASSPDRTYHTQYF. For the CDR3, the DNA is TGTGCCAGCAGCCCTGACAGAACCTACCATACGCAGTATTTT.

The CDR3 is CASRAGTSGSVEQYF. As DNA, the CDR3 is TGCGCCAGCAGAGCAGGGACTAGCGGGAGTGTCGAGCAGTACTTC. The chain has TRBV5-1 and TRBJ2-7, with TRBD2 identical over 14 bases. The J segment lost 6 bases and the V segment lost 5 bases, leaving 7 bases of the junction unmatched. There are 15 residues in the CDR3. Germline CDR1 SGHRS, CDR2 YFSETQ. Filled out from reference TRBV5-1 and TRBJ2-7, the complete variable domain reads KAGVTQTPRYLIKTRGQQVTLSCSPISGHRSVSWYQQTPGQGLQFLFEYFSETQRNKGNFPGRFSGRQFSNSRSEMNVSTLELGDSALYLCASRAGTSGSVEQYFGPGTRLTVT.

This chain links TRBV5-1 with TRBJ2-7, with TRBD1 matching 7 bases. The V gene end was trimmed by 4 bases and the J gene end by 6 bases; junction bases not matched to a gene: 13. CDR3 length: 15 amino acids. Germline values: CDR1 SGHRS, CDR2 YFSETQ. CDR3 loop: CASSPRSLGGFEQYF. CDR3 DNA sequence: TGCGCCAGCAGCCCCCGCTCTTTAGGGGGCTTCGAGCAGTACTTC.

This clonotype has just a few counts. The V call is TRBV5-4, the J call TRBJ2-5, with 8 bases that match TRBD2. V gave up 4 bases and J gave up 5 bases; unmatched junction bases: 10. Germline CDR1 reads SGHNT; CDR2 reads YYREEE (reference sequence). CDR3 length: 15 amino acids. CDR3 bases: TGTGCCAGCAGCCGGATAGCGGGAACGGGGGAGACCCAGTACTTC. It specifies CASSRIAGTGETQYF.

This clonotype appeared a few times. V is TRBV28 and J is TRBJ2-3, with 9 nucleotides matching TRBD2. The CDR3 extends over 16 amino acids. The V gene end was trimmed by 7 bases and the J gene end by 7 bases; junction bases not matched to a gene: 15. Germline assignment: CDR1 MDHEN and CDR2 SYDVKM. DNA of the CDR3: TGTGCCAGCAAAGAAGGGCTAGCGGGAAATAAGAATACGCAGTATTTT. The encoded protein is CASKEGLAGNKNTQYF.

The rearrangement uses TRBV6-5 and TRBJ2-3; no firm D call. CDR1 MNHEY and CDR2 SVGAGI come from the germline V gene. The CDR3 sequence is 11 residues long. Trimming took 8 bases from V and 7 from J, leaving 10 bases between them. Here the CDR3 DNA reads TGTGCCAGCCTGGAAGGCTATACGCAGTATTTT. Translating it yields CASLEGYTQYF.

This clonotype has only a few counts. The gene calls are TRBV12-3 or TRBV12-4 and TRBJ2-1; 13 bases are a match to TRBD2. The CDR3 covers 15 residues. Trimming took 6 bases from V and 8 from J; bases not matched to a gene: 7. CDR3 sequence reads: CASRVGLAGQDEQFF. CDR3 in DNA: TGTGCCAGCAGAGTGGGACTAGCGGGACAGGATGAGCAGTTCTTC.

This clonotype was found a few times. The chain combines TRBV9 with TRBJ1-4; tentatively, D is TRBD1 (5 bases). V was clipped by 3 bases and J by 5 bases, with 14 bases between them. Germline V gene sequence: CDR1 SGDLS, CDR2 YYNGEE. CDR3 length equals 15 residues. CDR3 DNA sequence: TGTGCCAGCAGCGGGCAGGGAGGTATGAATGAAAAACTGTTTTTT. This sequence encodes CASSGQGGMNEKLFF.

This clonotype was seen a few times. V and J are TRBV20-1 and TRBJ2-7, with 10 bases fitting TRBD2. The V gene end was trimmed by 4 bases and the J gene end by 0 bases; junction bases not matched to a gene: 3. Germline loops: CDR1 DFQATT, CDR2 SNEGSKA (reference sequence). This CDR3 is built from 14 residues. CDR3 sequence (DNA): TGCAGTGCTACCGGGACTAGCGCCTCCTACGAGCAGTACTTC. This codes for CSATGTSASYEQYF.

There are a few counts of this clonotype. V and J are TRBV3-1 and TRBJ2-4; possible D gene TRBD2, 6 bases. The CDR3 has 13 residues. Germline V gene data show CDR1 as LGHDT and CDR2 as YNNKEL (reference sequence). V lost 6 bases, J lost 9 bases, and 15 bases lay in between. For the CDR3, the DNA is TGTGCCAGCAGGGGGGGAAGGGCCACCATTCAGTACTTC. This gives the protein CASRGGRATIQYF. The whole variable domain, filled in from reference TRBV3-1 and TRBJ2-4, reads DTAVSQTPKYLVTQMGNDKSIKCEQNLGHDTMYWYKQDSKKFLKIMFSYNNKELIINETVPNRFSPKSPDKAHLNLHINSLELGDSAVYFCASRGGRATIQYFGAGTRLSVL.

This clonotype appeared a few times. The chain has TRBV19 and TRBJ2-3; TRBD2 is a possible D gene (6 bases). The CDR3 extends over 13 amino acids. The germline V gene encodes CDR1 LNHDA and CDR2 SQIVND (reference sequence). Trimming left V 7 bases short and J 14 bases short, with 22 bases between. CDR3 nucleotide sequence: TGTGCCAGTAAGATAACCGGGACTCCATCCTTGTATTTT. Residues: CASKITGTPSLYF.

The rearrangement links TRBV20-1 to TRBJ2-7, with 14 bases that match TRBD2. Germline CDR1 and CDR2: DFQATT and SNEGSKA (reference sequence). CDR3 size: 16 residues. V shed 6 bases and J 2 bases; nucleotides not matched to a gene: 9. The CDR3 DNA follows: TGCAGTGCCAGCGGGACTAGCGGGAGTTTTGCCTACGAGCAGTACTTC. This codes for CSASGTSGSFAYEQYF.

This clonotype appeared many times. The chain has TRBV20-1 and TRBJ2-5, with D maybe TRBD1 (5 bases). Trimming removed 0 bases at V and 7 bases at J, with 9 bases between. There are 12 residues in the CDR3. Germline values: CDR1 DFQATT, CDR2 SNEGSKA (reference sequence). In DNA, the CDR3 is TGCAGTGCTAGAGATCCAGGGTTGACCCAGTACTTC. Amino acids: CSARDPGLTQYF.

The chain has TRBV14 and TRBJ2-7; possibly TRBD1 for D (6 bases). The CDR3 spans 15 residues. The germline gives CDR1 SGHDN, CDR2 FVKESK. The germline V and J ends were trimmed by 0 bases and 0 bases, with 9 bases remaining between them. CDR3 coding DNA: TGTGCCAGCAGCCAAGAACAGGGCTTCTCCTACGAGCAGTACTTC. Amino acids: CASSQEQGFSYEQYF.

This clonotype was observed a handful of times. The V call is TRBV20-1, the J call TRBJ2-7; a weak D match, TRBD1 (6 bases). Looked up from germline, CDR1 is DFQATT and CDR2 is SNEGSKA (reference sequence). Trimming left V 3 bases short and J 2 bases short, with 14 bases between. The CDR3 runs to 14 residues. CDR3 in amino acids: CSASGGGSTYEQYF. The CDR3 region has the DNA TGCAGTGCTAGTGGGGGCGGTTCCACCTACGAGCAGTACTTC.

A single count supports this clonotype. The CDR3 loop reads CASSQVFTGNYGYTF. In nucleotides, the CDR3 is TGTGCCAGCAGCCAAGTCTTTACAGGAAACTATGGCTACACCTTC. The chain uses TRBV14 and TRBJ1-2; possible D gene TRBD1, 5 bases. CDR1 is SGHDN and CDR2 is FVKESK in the germline V gene. The CDR3 runs 15 residues. The V end lost 1 base, the J end lost 2 bases, and 11 bases lay between the germline ends.

A few counts support this clonotype. The genes are TRBV28 and TRBJ2-5; 8 bases are a match to TRBD2. V dropped 3 bases and J dropped 0; count of bases not matched to a gene: 6. CDR3 length: 16 residues. Germline values: CDR1 MDHEN, CDR2 SYDVKM. The CDR3 reads CASSFGSSGNQETQYF. The DNA for the CDR3 is TGTGCCAGCAGTTTCGGGAGTAGCGGGAACCAAGAGACCCAGTACTTC.

The table lists this clonotype with a few counts. The rearrangement joins TRBV20-1 to TRBJ1-4; 7 bases match TRBD1. Looked up from germline, CDR1 is DFQATT and CDR2 is SNEGSKA (reference sequence). V trimming: 6 bases; J trimming: 7 bases; junction bases outside the gene matches: 8. The CDR3 runs to 13 residues. The DNA of the CDR3 is TGCAGTGCCCCACAGGGGCCGAGTGAAAAACTGTTTTTT. Translated: CSAPQGPSEKLFF.

The gene calls are TRBV5-1 and TRBJ2-3; tentative D call: TRBD1 (6 bases). CDR3 size: 14 residues. Germline CDR1 SGHRS, CDR2 YFSETQ. V gave up 0 bases and J gave up 6 bases, with 11 bases separating them. CDR3 sequence reads: CASSLEQGPDTQYF. In nucleotides, the CDR3 is TGCGCCAGCAGCTTGGAACAGGGCCCCGATACGCAGTATTTT. The full variable domain, its missing parts supplied by reference TRBV5-1 and TRBJ2-3, is KAGVTQTPRYLIKTRGQQVTLSCSPISGHRSVSWYQQTPGQGLQFLFEYFSETQRNKGNFPGRFSGRQFSNSRSEMNVSTLELGDSALYLCASSLEQGPDTQYFGPGTRLTVL.

This clonotype was detected a few times. The chain employs TRBV6-6 and TRBJ2-7; D is ambiguous. V was pared by 6 bases and J by 0 bases, with 9 bases between. Germline CDR1 is MNHNY and CDR2 is SVGAGI (reference sequence). This CDR3 has 13 residues. For the CDR3, the DNA is TGTGCCAGCAGCCAAGGACGCTCCTACGAGCAGTACTTC. It codes for CASSQGRSYEQYF.

The V gene is TRBV7-8, the J gene TRBJ1-4; a weak D match, TRBD1 (5 bases). V was shortened by 5 bases and J by 8 bases, with 18 bases between the two germline ends. The CDR3 is made up of 15 amino acids. CDR1 is SGHVS and CDR2 is FQNEAQ in the germline V gene. Here the CDR3 DNA reads TGTGCCAGCAGCCCCCGGCCGGGGGACGGGGAAAAACTGTTTTTT. Protein sequence: CASSPRPGDGEKLFF.